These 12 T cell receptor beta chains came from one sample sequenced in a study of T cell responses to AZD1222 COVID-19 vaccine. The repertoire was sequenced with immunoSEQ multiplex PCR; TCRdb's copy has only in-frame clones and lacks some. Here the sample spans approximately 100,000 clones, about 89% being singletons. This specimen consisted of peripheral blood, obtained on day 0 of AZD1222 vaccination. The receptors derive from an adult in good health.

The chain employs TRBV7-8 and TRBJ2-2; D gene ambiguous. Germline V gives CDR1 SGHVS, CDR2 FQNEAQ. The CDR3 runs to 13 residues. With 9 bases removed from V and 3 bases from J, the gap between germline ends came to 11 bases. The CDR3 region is CARSGLHTGELFF. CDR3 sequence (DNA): TGTGCCAGGTCTGGTTTACACACCGGGGAGCTGTTTTTT.

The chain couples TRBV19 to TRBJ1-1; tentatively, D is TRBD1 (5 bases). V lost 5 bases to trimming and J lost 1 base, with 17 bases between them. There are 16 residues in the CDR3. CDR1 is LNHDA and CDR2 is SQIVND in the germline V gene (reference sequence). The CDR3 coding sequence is TGTGCCAGTAGTTATACCCCCCAGGGATCGAACACTGAAGCTTTCTTT. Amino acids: CASSYTPQGSNTEAFF.

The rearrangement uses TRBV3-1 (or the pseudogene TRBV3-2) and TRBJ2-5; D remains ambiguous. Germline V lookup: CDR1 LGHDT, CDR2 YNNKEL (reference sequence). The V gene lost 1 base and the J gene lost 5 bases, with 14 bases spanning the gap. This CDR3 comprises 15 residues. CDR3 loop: CASSQAGGEYETQYF. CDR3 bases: TGTGCCAGCAGCCAAGCTGGCGGTGAATATGAGACCCAGTACTTC.

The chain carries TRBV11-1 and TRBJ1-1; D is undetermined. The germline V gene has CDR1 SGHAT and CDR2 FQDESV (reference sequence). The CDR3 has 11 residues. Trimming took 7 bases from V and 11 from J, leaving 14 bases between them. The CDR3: CASTNLGQAFF. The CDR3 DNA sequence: TGTGCCAGCACCAACCTCGGGCAGGCTTTCTTT.

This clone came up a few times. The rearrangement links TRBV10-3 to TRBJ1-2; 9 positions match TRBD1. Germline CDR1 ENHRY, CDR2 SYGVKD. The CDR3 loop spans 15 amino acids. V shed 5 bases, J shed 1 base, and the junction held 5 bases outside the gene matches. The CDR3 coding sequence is TGTGCCATCAGTTTCCCGGGACAGGGTAACTATGGCTACACCTTC. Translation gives CAISFPGQGNYGYTF.

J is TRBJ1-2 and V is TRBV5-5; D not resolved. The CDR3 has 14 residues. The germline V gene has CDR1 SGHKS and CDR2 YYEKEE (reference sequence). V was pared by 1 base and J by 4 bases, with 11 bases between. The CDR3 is CASSLSSDSYGYTF. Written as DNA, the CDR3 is TGTGCCAGCAGCTTGAGCAGCGACTCCTATGGCTACACCTTC.

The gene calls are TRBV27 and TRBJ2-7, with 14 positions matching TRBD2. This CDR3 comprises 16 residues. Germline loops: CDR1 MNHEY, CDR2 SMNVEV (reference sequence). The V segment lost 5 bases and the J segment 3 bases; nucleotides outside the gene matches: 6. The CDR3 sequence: CASSPRTSGGLYEQYF. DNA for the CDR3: TGTGCCAGCAGTCCCCGGACTAGCGGGGGGCTCTACGAGCAGTACTTC.

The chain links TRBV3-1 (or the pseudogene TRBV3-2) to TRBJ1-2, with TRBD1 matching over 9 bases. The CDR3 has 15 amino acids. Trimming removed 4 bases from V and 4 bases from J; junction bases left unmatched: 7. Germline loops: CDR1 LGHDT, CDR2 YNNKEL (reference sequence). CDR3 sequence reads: CASSRGTGLGYGYTF. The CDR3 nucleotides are TGTGCCAGCAGCCGAGGGACAGGGTTGGGCTATGGCTACACCTTC.

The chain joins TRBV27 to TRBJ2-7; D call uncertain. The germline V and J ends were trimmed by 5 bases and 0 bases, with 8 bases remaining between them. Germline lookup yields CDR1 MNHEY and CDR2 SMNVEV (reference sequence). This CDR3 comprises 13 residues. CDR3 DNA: TGTGCCAGCAGTCCCGGAAGCTCCTACGAGCAGTACTTC. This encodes CASSPGSSYEQYF.

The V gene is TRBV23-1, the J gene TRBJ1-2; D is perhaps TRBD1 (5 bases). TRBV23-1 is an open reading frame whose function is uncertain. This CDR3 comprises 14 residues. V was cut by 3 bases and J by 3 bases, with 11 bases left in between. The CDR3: CASSQVDSYYGYTF. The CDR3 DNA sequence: TGCGCCAGCAGTCAGGTAGACAGCTACTATGGCTACACCTTC.

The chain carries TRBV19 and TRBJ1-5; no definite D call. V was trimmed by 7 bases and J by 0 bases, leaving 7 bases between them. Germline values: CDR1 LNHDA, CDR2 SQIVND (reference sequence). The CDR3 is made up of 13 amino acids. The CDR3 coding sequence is TGTGCCAGTACCCCCTATAGCAATCAGCCCCAGCATTTT. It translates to CASTPYSNQPQHF.

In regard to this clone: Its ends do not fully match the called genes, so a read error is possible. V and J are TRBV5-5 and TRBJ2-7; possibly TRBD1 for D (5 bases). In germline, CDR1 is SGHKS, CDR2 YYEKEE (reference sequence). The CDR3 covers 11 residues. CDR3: CASSHDSPWSF. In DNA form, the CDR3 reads TGTGCCAGCAGCCACGACAGCCCCTGGTCTTTC.